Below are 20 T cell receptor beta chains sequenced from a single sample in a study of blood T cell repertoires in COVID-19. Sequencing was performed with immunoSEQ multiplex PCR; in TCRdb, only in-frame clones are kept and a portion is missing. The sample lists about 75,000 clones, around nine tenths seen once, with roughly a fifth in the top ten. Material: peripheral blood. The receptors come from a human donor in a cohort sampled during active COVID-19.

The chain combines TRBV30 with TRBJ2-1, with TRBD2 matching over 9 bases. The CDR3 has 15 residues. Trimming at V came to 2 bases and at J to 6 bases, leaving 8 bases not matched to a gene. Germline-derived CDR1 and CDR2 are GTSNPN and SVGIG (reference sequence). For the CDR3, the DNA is TGTGCCTGGAGTCCCGGGACTAGCAGTCTCAATGAGCAGTTCTTC. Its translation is CAWSPGTSSLNEQFF. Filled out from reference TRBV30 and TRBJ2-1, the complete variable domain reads SQTIHQWPATLVQPVGSPLSLECTVEGTSNPNLYWYRQAAGRGLQLLFYSVGIGQISSEVPQNLSASRPQDRQFILSSKKLLLSDSGFYLCAWSPGTSSLNEQFFGPGTRLTVL.

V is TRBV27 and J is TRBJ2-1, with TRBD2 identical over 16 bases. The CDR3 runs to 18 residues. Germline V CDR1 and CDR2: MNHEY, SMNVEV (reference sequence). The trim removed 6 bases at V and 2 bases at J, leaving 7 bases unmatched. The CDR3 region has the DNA TGTGCCAGCAGATCCGGGACTAGCGGGAGGGCCACCTACAATGAGCAGTTCTTC. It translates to CASRSGTSGRATYNEQFF.

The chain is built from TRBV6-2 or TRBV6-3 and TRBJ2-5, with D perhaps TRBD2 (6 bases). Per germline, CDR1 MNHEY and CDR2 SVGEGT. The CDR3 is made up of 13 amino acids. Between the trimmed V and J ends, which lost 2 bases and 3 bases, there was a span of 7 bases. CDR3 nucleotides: TGTGCCAGCAGTTACGGGGGGAAAGAGACCCAGTACTTC. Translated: CASSYGGKETQYF.

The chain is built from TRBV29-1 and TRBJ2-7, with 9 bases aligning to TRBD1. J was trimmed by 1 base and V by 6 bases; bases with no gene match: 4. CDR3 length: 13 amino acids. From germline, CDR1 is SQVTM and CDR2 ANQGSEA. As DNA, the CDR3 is TGCAGCGTCGGGACAGGGTCTTCCTACGAGCAGTACTTC. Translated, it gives CSVGTGSSYEQYF.

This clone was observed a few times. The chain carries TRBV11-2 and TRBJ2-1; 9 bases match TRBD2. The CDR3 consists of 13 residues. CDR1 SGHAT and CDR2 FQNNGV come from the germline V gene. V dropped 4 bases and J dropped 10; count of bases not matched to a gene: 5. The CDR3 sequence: CASSSGTSREQFF. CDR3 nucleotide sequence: TGTGCCAGCAGCTCCGGGACTAGCCGAGAGCAGTTCTTC.

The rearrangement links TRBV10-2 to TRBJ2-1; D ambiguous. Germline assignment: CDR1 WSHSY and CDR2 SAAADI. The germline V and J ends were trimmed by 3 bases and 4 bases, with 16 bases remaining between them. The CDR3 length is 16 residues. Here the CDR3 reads CASSDEAEWVYNEQFF. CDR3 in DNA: TGCGCCAGCAGTGATGAGGCGGAGTGGGTATACAATGAGCAGTTCTTC.

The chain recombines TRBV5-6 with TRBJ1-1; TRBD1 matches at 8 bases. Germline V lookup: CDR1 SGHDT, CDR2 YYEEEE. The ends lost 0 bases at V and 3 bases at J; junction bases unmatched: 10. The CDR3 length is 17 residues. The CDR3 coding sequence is TGTGCCAGCAGCTTGGCCCTTATGACAGGGGTCGACACTGAAGCTTTCTTT. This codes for CASSLALMTGVDTEAFF.

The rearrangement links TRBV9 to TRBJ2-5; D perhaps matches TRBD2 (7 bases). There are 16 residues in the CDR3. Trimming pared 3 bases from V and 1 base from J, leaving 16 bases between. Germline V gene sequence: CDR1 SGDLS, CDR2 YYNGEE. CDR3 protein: CASSATPGGPQETQYF. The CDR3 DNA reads TGTGCCAGCAGCGCGACACCCGGGGGGCCCCAAGAGACCCAGTACTTC.

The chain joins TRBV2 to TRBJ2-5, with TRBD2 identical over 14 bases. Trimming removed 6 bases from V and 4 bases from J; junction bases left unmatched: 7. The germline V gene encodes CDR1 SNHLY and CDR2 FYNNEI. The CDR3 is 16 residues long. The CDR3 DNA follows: TGTGCCAGCAGCGCAGCAGGACTAGCGGGAGGAGAGACCCAGTACTTC. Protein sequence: CASSAAGLAGGETQYF.

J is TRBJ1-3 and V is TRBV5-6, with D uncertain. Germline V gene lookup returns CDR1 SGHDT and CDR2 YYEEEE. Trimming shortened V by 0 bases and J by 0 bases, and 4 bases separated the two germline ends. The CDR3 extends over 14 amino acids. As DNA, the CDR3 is TGTGCCAGCAGCTTGGGGAGCTCTGGAAACACCATATATTTT. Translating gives CASSLGSSGNTIYF.

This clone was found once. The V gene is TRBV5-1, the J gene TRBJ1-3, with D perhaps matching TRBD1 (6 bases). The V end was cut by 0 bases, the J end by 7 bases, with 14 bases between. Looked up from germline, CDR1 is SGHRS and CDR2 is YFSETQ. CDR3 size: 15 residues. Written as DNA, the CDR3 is TGCGCCAGCAGCTTGGGGCAGGGGAACGGGAACACCATATATTTT. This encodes CASSLGQGNGNTIYF. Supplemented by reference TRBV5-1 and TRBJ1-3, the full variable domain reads KAGVTQTPRYLIKTRGQQVTLSCSPISGHRSVSWYQQTPGQGLQFLFEYFSETQRNKGNFPGRFSGRQFSNSRSEMNVSTLELGDSALYLCASSLGQGNGNTIYFGEGSWLTVV.

The CDR3 DNA reads as TGTGCCAGCAGTTCCCAGGGACAGGGGGTTTATGGCTACACCTTC. This sequence encodes CASSSQGQGVYGYTF. The chain links TRBV6-5 to TRBJ1-2; 11 nucleotides agree with TRBD1. J lost 5 bases, V lost 4 bases, and 6 bases had no gene match. The length of the CDR3 is 15 residues. Germline loops: CDR1 MNHEY, CDR2 SVGAGI.

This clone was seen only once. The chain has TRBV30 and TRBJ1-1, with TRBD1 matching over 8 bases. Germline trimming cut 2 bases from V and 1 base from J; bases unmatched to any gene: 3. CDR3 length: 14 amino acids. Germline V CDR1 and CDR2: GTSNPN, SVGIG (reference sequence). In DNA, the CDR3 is TGTGCCTGGAGTTCAGGGACAGGGAACACTGAAGCTTTCTTT. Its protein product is CAWSSGTGNTEAFF.

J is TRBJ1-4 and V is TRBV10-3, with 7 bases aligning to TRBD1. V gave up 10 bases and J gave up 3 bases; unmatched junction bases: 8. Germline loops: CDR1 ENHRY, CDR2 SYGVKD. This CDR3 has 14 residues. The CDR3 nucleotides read TGTGCCACCGCCGTGAGGGGGCCTAATGAAAAACTGTTTTTT. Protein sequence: CATAVRGPNEKLFF.

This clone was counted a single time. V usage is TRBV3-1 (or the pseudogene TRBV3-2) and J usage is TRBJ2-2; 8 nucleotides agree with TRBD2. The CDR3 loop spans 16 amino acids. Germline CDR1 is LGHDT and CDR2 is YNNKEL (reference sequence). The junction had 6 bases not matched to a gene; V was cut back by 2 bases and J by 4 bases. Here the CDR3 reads CASSQRGAGGTGELFF. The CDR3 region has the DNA TGTGCCAGCAGCCAAAGGGGCGCGGGGGGCACCGGGGAGCTGTTTTTT.

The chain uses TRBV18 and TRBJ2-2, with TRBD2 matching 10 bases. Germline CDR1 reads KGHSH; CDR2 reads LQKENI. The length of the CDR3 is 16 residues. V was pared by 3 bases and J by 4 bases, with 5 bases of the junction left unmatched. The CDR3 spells CASSPPGLARTGELFF. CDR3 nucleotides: TGTGCCAGCTCACCTCCGGGACTAGCGCGCACCGGGGAGCTGTTTTTT.

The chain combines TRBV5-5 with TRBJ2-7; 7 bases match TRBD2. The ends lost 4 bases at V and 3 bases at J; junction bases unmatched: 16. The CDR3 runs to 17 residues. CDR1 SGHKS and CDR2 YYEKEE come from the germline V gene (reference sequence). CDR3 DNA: TGTGCCAGCAGCCGGGAGGTGGCGCGGACTCCAAACTACGAGCAGTACTTC. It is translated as CASSREVARTPNYEQYF.

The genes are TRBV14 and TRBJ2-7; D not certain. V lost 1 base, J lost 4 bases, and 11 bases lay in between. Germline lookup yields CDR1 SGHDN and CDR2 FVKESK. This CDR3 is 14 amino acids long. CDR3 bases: TGTGCCAGCAGCCAAGGGCGCGGAGTGTACGAGCAGTACTTC. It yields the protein CASSQGRGVYEQYF.

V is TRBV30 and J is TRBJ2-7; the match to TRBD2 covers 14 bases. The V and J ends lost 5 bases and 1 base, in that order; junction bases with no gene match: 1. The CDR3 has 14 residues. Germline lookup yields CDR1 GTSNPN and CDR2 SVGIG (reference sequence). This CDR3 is CAWGLAGGSYEQYF. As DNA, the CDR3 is TGTGCCTGGGGACTAGCGGGAGGTTCCTACGAGCAGTACTTC.

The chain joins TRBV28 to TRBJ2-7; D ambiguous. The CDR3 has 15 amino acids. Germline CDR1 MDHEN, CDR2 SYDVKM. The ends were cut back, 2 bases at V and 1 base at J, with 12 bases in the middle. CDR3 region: CASSLPRLDSYEQYF. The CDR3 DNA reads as TGTGCCAGCAGTTTACCTCGACTGGATTCCTACGAGCAGTACTTC.